A single sample is the source of the 6 T cell receptor beta chains below, sequenced in a study of neoadjuvant anti-PD-1 for oral cavity cancer. Clones were read by immunoSEQ multiplex PCR, and TCRdb kept only the in-frame ones, dropping some. The sample lists about 81,000 clones, approximately 80% seen once, with 2.5% to 3.5% in the top ten. Sample: PBMCs, taken before nivolumab (anti-PD-1) treatment. These receptors were obtained from a person aged 40 to 85 with oral cavity squamous cell carcinoma.

This clone was found once. The genes are TRBV7-8 and TRBJ2-2, with 9 bases fitting TRBD1. The CDR3 sequence is 17 residues long. The V gene end was trimmed by 1 base and the J gene end by 4 bases; junction bases not matched to a gene: 7. Germline V gene sequence: CDR1 SGHVS, CDR2 FQNEAQ. The DNA for the CDR3 is TGTGCCAGCAGCTTAGGCGGGACAGGGAGTAGCACCGGGGAGCTGTTTTTT. Its protein product is CASSLGGTGSSTGELFF.

The V and J genes are TRBV27 and TRBJ2-1, with D tentatively TRBD2 (5 bases). This CDR3 comprises 12 residues. V lost 3 bases, J lost 8 bases, and 8 bases lay in between. Germline V gives CDR1 MNHEY, CDR2 SMNVEV (reference sequence). The CDR3 DNA reads TGTGCCAGCAGTTTGGTCGGGGATGAGCAGTTCTTC. Translated: CASSLVGDEQFF.

The chain is built from TRBV15 and TRBJ1-2; D gene uncertain. Per the germline V gene, CDR1 is LNHNV and CDR2 is YYDKDF (reference sequence). The CDR3 has 13 residues. Deletions cut 4 bases from V and 8 bases from J, with 14 bases between. The CDR3 DNA reads as TGTGCCACCAGCACCTCGGCGACTATAGGCTACACCTTC. The encoded protein is CATSTSATIGYTF.

The chain links TRBV6-6 to TRBJ2-7; 7 bases line up with TRBD2. Losses at the gene ends were 7 bases for V and 6 bases for J; bases not matched to a gene: 9. The CDR3 length is 13 residues. Germline assignment: CDR1 MNHNY and CDR2 SVGAGI (reference sequence). The chain's CDR3 is CASNLEAGPEQYF. The CDR3 DNA is TGTGCCAGCAATCTCGAAGCGGGGCCCGAGCAGTACTTC.

The CDR3 reads CASSSRTGRTEAFF. In DNA, the CDR3 is TGTGCCAGCAGCTCGAGGACAGGGAGGACTGAAGCTTTCTTT. The chain is built from TRBV5-6 and TRBJ1-1; TRBD1 matches at 8 bases. The trim removed 3 bases at V and 5 bases at J, leaving 6 bases unmatched. The length of the CDR3 is 14 residues. Germline values: CDR1 SGHDT, CDR2 YYEEEE. Based on the CDR3 plus reference TRBV5-6 and TRBJ1-1, the full variable domain is DAGVTQSPTHLIKTRGQQVTLRCSPKSGHDTVSWYQQALGQGPQFIFQYYEEEERQRGNFPDRFSGHQFPNYSSELNVNALLLGDSALYLCASSSRTGRTEAFFGQGTRLTVV.

This rearrangement joins TRBV5-1 to TRBJ2-7; TRBD1 matches at 10 bases. The CDR3 sequence is 19 residues long. V lost 4 bases to trimming and J lost 5 bases; unmatched junction nucleotides: 21. CDR1 and CDR2 from the germline V gene are SGHRS and YFSETQ. The CDR3 protein is CASSRQGALSSGSSDEQYF. In nucleotides, the CDR3 is TGCGCCAGCAGCAGACAGGGGGCGCTTTCGAGCGGGAGTTCTGACGAGCAGTACTTC.